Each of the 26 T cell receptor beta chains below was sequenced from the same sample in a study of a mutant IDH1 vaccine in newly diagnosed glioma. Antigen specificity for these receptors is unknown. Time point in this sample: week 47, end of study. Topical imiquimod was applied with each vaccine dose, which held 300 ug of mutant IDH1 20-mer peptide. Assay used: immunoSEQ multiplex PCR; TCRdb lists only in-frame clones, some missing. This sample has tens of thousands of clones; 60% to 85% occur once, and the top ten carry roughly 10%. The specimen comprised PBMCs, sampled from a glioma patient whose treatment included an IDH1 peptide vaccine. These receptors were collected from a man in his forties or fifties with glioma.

The CDR3 sequence is CAISESETLNEQFF. For the CDR3, the DNA is TGTGCCATCAGTGAGTCGGAGACACTCAATGAGCAGTTCTTC. The chain joins TRBV10-3 to TRBJ2-1; D is undetermined. V shed 0 bases and J shed 6 bases, with 9 bases lying between them. The CDR3 is 14 amino acids. Germline CDR1 ENHRY, CDR2 SYGVKD.

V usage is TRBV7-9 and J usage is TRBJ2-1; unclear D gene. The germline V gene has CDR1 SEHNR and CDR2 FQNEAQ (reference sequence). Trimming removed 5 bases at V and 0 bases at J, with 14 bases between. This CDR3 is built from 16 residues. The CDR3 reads CASSVRRSTSYNEQFF. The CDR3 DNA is TGTGCCAGCAGCGTTAGACGGTCTACCTCCTACAATGAGCAGTTCTTC.

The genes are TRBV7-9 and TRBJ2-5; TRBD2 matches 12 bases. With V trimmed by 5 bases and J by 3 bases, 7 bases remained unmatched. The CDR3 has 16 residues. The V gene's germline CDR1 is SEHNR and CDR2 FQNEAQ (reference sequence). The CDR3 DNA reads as TGTGCCAGCAGCCCCCGGTCTAGCGGGAGGGAAGAGACCCAGTACTTC. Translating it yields CASSPRSSGREETQYF.

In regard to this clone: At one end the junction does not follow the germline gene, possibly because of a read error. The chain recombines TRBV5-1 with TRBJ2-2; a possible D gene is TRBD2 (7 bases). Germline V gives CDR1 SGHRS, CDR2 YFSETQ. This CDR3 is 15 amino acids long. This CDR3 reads CASRLGGLDTGELFF. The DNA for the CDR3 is TGCGCCAGCAGGTTGGGGGGGCTAGACACCGGGGAGCTGTTTTTT.

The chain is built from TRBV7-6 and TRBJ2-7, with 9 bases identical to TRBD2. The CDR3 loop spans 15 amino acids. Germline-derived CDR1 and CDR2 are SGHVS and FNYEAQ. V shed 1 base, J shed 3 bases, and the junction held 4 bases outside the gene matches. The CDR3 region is CASSLDSSGIYEQYF. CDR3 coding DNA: TGTGCCAGCAGCTTAGACTCTAGCGGGATCTACGAGCAGTACTTC.

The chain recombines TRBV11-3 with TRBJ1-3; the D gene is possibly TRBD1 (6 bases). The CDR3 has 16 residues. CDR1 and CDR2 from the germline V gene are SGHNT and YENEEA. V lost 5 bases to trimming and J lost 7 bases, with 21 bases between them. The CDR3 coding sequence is TGTGCCAGCAGCCCCGACAGGCGGGCTTTAGGGAACACCATATATTTT. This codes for CASSPDRRALGNTIYF.

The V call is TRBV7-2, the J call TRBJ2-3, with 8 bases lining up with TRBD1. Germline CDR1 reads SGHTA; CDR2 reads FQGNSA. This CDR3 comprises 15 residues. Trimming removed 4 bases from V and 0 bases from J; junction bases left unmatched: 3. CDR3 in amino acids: CASSYDRGSTDTQYF. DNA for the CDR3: TGTGCCAGCAGCTACGACAGGGGTAGCACAGATACGCAGTATTTT.

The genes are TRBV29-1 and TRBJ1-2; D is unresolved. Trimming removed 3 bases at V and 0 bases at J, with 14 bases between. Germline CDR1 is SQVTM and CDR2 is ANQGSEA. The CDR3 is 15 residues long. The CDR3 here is CSVEENSLANYGYTF. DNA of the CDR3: TGCAGCGTTGAGGAGAACTCGCTAGCTAACTATGGCTACACCTTC. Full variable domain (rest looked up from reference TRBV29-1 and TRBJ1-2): SAVISQKPSRDICQRGTSLTIQCQVDSQVTMMFWYRQQPGQSLTLIATANQGSEATYESGFVIDKFPISRPNLTFSTLTVSNMSPEDSSIYLCSVEENSLANYGYTFGSGTRLTVV.

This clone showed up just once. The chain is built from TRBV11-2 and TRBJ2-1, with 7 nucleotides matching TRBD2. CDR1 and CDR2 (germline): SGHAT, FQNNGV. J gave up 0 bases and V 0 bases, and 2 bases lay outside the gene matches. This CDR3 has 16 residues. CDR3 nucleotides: TGTGCCAGCAGCTTAGAGGGGACTAACTCCTACAATGAGCAGTTCTTC. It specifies CASSLEGTNSYNEQFF.

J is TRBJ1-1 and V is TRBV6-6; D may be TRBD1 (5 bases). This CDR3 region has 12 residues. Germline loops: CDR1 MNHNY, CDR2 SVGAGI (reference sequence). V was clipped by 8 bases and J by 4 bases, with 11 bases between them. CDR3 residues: CASFRVGTEAFF. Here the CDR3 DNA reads TGTGCCAGCTTCAGGGTTGGCACTGAAGCTTTCTTT.

CDR3 loop: CASSSGAQGQPQHF. In DNA form, the CDR3 reads TGTGCCAGCAGTTCAGGGGCGCAGGGGCAGCCCCAGCATTTT. The chain recombines TRBV2 with TRBJ1-5, with D tentatively TRBD1 (6 bases). Germline V gives CDR1 SNHLY, CDR2 FYNNEI. CDR3 length: 14 amino acids. V gave up 5 bases and J gave up 7 bases, with 15 bases separating them.

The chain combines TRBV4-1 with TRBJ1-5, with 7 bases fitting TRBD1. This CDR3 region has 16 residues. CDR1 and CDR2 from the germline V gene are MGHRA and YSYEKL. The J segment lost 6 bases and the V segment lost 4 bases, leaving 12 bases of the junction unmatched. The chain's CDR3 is CASSPRSDRAGQPQHF. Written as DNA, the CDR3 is TGCGCCAGCAGCCCGAGATCAGACAGGGCTGGTCAGCCCCAGCATTTT.

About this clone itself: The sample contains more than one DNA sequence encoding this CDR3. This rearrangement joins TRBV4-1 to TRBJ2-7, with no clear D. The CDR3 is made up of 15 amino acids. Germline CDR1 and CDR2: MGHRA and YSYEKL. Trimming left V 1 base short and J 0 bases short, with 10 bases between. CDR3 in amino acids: CASSQAGASSYEQYF. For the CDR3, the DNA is TGCGCCAGCAGCCAAGCAGGTGCAAGCTCCTACGAGCAGTACTTC.

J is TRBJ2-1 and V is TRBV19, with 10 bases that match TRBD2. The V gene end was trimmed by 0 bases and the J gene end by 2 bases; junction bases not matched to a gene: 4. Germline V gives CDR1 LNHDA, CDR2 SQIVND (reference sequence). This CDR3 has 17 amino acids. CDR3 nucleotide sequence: TGTGCCAGTAGTATAGATCACACTAGCGGGGCCTACAATGAGCAGTTCTTC. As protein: CASSIDHTSGAYNEQFF.

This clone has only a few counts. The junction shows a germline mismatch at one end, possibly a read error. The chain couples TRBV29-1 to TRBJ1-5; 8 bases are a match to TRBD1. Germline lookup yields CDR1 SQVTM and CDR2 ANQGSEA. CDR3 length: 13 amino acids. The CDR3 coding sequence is TGCAGCGTTGGGGACAGGAGCAGTCAGCCCCAGCATTTT. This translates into CSVGDRSSQPQHF.

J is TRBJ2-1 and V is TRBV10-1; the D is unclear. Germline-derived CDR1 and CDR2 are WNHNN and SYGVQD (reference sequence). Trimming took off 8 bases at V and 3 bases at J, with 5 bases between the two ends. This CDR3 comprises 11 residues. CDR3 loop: CASAFYNEQFF. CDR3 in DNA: TGCGCCAGCGCTTTCTACAATGAGCAGTTCTTC.

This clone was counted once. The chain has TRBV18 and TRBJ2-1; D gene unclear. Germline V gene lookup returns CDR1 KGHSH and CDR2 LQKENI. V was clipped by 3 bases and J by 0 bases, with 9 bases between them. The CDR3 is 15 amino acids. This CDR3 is CASSPSGSSYNEQFF. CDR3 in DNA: TGTGCCAGCTCACCGTCCGGTAGCTCCTACAATGAGCAGTTCTTC. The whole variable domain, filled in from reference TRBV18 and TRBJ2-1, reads NAGVMQNPRHLVRRRGQEARLRCSPMKGHSHVYWYRQLPEEGLKFMVYLQKENIIDESGMPKERFSAEFPKEGPSILRIQQVVRGDSAAYFCASSPSGSSYNEQFFGPGTRLTVL.

The CDR3 loop is CASSLDRAEYYGYTF. CDR3 nucleotides: TGTGCCAGCAGTCTCGACAGGGCAGAGTACTATGGCTACACCTTC. The chain recombines TRBV2 with TRBJ1-2; 7 bases match TRBD1. The CDR3 is 15 amino acids. V shed 5 bases, J shed 3 bases, and the junction held 9 bases outside the gene matches. Per germline, CDR1 SNHLY and CDR2 FYNNEI.

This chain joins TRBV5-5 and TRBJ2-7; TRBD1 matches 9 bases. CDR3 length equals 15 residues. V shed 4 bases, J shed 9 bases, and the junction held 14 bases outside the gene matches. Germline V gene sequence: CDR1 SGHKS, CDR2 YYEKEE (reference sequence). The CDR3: CASSLQTGGVLGQYF. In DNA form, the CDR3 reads TGTGCCAGCAGCCTTCAGACAGGGGGAGTTTTAGGGCAGTACTTC.

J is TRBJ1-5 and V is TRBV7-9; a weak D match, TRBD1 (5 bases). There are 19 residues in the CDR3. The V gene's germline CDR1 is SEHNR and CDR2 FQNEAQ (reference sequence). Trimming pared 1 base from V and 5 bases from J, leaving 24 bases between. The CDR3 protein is CASSLGLGEGARRDQPQHF. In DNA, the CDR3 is TGTGCCAGCAGCTTAGGGCTAGGAGAAGGGGCCCGCAGGGATCAGCCCCAGCATTTT.

The CDR3 loop reads CASSGGTSVTDTQYF. The CDR3 DNA sequence: TGTGCCAGCAGCGGCGGGACTAGCGTCACAGATACGCAGTATTTT. The gene calls are TRBV5-4 and TRBJ2-3; 10 positions agree with TRBD2. V gave up 4 bases and J gave up 2 bases; unmatched junction bases: 4. The CDR3 loop spans 15 amino acids. CDR1 and CDR2 from the germline V gene are SGHNT and YYREEE (reference sequence).

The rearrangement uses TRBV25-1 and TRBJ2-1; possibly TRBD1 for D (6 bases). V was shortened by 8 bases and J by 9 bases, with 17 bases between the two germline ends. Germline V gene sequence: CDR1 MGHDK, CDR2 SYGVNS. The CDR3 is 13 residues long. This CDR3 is CASEGYYRVEQFF. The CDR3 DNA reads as TGTGCCAGCGAGGGGTACTACAGGGTTGAGCAGTTCTTC.

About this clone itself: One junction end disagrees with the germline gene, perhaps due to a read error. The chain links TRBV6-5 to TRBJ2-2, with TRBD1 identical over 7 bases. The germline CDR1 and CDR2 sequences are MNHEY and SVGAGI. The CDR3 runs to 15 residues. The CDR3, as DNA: TGTGCCAGCAGAGCCGGGACAGAGACCACCGGAGAGCTGTTTTTT. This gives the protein CASRAGTETTGELFF.

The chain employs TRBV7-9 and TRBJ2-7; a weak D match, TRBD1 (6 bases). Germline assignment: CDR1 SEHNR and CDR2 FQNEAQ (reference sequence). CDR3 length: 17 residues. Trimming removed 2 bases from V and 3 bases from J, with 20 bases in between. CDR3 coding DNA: TGTGCCAGCAGCTTAAATGTGGGGGAGCGAGGGGGCTACGAGCAGTACTTC. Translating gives CASSLNVGERGGYEQYF.

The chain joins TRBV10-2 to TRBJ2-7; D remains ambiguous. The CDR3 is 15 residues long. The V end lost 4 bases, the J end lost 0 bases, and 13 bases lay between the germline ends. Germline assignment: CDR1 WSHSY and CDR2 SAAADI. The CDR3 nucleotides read TGCGCCAGCAGTGTAGTGACGATTACCTCCTACGAGCAGTACTTC. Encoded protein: CASSVVTITSYEQYF.

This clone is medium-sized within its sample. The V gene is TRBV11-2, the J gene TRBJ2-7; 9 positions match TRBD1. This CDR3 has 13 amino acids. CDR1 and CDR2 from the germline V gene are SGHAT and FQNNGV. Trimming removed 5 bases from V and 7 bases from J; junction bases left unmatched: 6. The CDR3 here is CASSPQGAGEQYF. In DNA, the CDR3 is TGTGCCAGCAGCCCACAGGGGGCGGGAGAGCAGTACTTC.